The clone carrying this TCR beta chain is deemed medium-sized. Its specificity is not known. A single record per CDR3 protein comes from TCRdb applying MiXCR to the reads. The sample gives approximately 140,000 distinct CDR3 sequences, less than 9.5% of which show up once; roughly a tenth is in the top ten. The CDR3 runs 15 residues. The V and J ends lost 1 base and 7 bases respectively, with 14 bases between them. The germline CDR1 and CDR2 sequences are SGHTA and FQGNSA. The sample comes from a study of T cell repertoires in cytomegalovirus infection. Study results and limitations: Ex vivo responses were dominated by HLA-C-restricted CMV-specific TCR beta clonotypes.

Sequenced material: PBMCs. This rearrangement joins TRBV7-2 to TRBJ2-1, with D perhaps matching TRBD1 (5 bases). The clonotype was recovered from a human donor in good health (CMV status not recorded). Some clones in this sample may be carry-over from other donors' samples. CDR3 sequence: CASSLGWGGVNEQFF. The CDR3 coding sequence is TGTGCCAGCAGCTTAGGGTGGGGCGGCGTAAATGAGCAGTTCTTC.